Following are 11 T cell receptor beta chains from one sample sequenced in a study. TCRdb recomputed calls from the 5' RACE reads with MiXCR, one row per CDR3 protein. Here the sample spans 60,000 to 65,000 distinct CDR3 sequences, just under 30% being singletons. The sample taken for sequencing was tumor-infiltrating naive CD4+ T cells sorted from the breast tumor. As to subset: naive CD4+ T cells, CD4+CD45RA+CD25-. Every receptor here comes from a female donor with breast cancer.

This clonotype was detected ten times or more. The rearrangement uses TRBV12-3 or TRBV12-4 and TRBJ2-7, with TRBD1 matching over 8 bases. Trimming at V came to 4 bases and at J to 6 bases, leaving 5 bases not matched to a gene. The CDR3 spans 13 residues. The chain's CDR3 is CASSSRTGTEQYF. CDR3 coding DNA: TGTGCCAGCAGTTCCAGGACAGGGACCGAGCAGTACTTC.

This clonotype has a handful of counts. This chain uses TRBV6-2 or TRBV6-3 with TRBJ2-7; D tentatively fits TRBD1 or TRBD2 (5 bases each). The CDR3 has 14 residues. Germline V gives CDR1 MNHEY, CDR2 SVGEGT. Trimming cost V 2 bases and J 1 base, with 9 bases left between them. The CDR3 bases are TGTGCCAGCAGTTACGGGGGAGATTCCTACGAGCAGTACTTC. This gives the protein CASSYGGDSYEQYF.

CDR3 amino acids: CASSPRGGQIMNTEAFF. In nucleotides, the CDR3 is TGTGCCAGCAGCCCCCGGGGTGGACAGATCATGAACACTGAAGCTTTCTTT. The chain joins TRBV9 to TRBJ1-1, with TRBD1 as a possible D gene (6 bases). In germline, CDR1 is SGDLS, CDR2 YYNGEE. This CDR3 has 17 residues. Between the trimmed V and J ends, which lost 4 bases and 0 bases, there was a span of 19 bases.

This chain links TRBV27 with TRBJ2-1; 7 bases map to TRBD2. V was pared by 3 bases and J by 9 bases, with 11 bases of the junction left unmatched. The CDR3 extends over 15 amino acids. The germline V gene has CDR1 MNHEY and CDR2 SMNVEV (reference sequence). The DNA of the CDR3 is TGTGCCAGCAGTTTGGCGGGAGTTTTCAGTGGTGAGCAGTTCTTC. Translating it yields CASSLAGVFSGEQFF.

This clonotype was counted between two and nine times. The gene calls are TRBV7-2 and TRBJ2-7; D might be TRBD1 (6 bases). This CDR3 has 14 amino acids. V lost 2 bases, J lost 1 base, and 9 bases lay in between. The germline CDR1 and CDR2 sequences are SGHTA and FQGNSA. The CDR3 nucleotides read TGTGCCAGCAGCTTAAGCGGACAGTCCTACGAGCAGTACTTC. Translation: CASSLSGQSYEQYF.

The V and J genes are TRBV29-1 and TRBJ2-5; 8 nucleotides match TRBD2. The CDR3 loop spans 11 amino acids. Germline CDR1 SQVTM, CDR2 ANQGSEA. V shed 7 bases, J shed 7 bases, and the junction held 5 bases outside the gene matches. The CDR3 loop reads CSGGLEATQYF. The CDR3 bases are TGCAGCGGGGGACTAGAGGCGACCCAGTACTTC. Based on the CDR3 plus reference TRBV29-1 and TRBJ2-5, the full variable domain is SAVISQKPSRDICQRGTSLTIQCQVDSQVTMMFWYRQQPGQSLTLIATANQGSEATYESGFVIDKFPISRPNLTFSTLTVSNMSPEDSSIYLCSGGLEATQYFGPGTRLLVL.

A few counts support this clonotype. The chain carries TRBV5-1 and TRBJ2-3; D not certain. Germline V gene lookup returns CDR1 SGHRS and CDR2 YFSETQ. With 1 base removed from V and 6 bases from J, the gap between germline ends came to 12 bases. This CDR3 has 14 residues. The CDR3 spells CASSLMGSKDTQYF. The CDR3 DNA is TGCGCCAGCAGCTTGATGGGCTCCAAGGATACGCAGTATTTT. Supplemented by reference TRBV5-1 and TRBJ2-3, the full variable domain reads KAGVTQTPRYLIKTRGQQVTLSCSPISGHRSVSWYQQTPGQGLQFLFEYFSETQRNKGNFPGRFSGRQFSNSRSEMNVSTLELGDSALYLCASSLMGSKDTQYFGPGTRLTVL.

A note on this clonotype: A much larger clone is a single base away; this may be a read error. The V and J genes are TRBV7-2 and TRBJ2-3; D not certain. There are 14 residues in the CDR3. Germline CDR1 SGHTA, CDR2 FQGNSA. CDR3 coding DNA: TGTGCCAGCAGACCCCACAGCTCCACAGATAAGCAGTATTTT. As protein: CASRPHSSTDKQYF. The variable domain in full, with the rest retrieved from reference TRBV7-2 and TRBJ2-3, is GAGVSQSPSNKVTEKGKDVELRCDPISGHTALYWYRQSLGQGLEFLIYFQGNSAPDKSGLPSDRFSAERTGGSVSTLTIQRTQQEDSAVYLCASRPHSSTDKQYFGPGTRLTVL.

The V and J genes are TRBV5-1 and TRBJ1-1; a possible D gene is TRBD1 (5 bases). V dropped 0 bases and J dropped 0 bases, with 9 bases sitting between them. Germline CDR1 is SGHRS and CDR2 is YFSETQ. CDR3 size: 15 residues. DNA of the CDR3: TGCGCCAGCAGCTTGGGGGGACTCATGAACACTGAAGCTTTCTTT. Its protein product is CASSLGGLMNTEAFF.

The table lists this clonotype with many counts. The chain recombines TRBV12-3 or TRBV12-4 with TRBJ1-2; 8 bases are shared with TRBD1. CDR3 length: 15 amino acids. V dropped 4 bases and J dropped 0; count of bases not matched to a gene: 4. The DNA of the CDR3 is TGTGCCAGCAGTTCGCTGACAGGGGCTAACTATGGCTACACCTTC. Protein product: CASSSLTGANYGYTF.

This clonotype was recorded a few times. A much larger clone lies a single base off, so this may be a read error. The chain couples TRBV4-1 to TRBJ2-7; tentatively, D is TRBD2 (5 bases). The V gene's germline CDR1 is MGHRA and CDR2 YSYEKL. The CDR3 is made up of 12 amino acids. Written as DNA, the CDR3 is TGCGCCAGCAGCGCGGACTTCTACGGGCAGTACTTC. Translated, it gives CASSADFYGQYF.